One and the same sample provided the 32 T cell receptor beta chains below, sequenced in a study of blood T cell repertoires in COVID-19. Here immunoSEQ multiplex PCR was the method, and the copy in TCRdb shows in-frame clones only, minus some. The sample lists fewer than 200,000 clones; more than 75% were seen once. The specimen was peripheral blood. Every receptor here comes from a man aged 35 to 55 with active or convalescent COVID-19.

The chain links TRBV6-2 or TRBV6-3 to TRBJ1-2; 7 positions agree with TRBD1. The trim removed 6 bases at V and 8 bases at J, leaving 12 bases unmatched. CDR1 and CDR2 from the germline V gene are MNHEY and SVGEGT. This CDR3 is built from 14 residues. The CDR3 DNA reads TGTGCCAGCAGCCTATACAGGGGTGGTAGCGGCTACACCTTC. Amino acids: CASSLYRGGSGYTF.

This chain joins TRBV9 and TRBJ1-2; D may be TRBD1 (5 bases). Trimming removed 0 bases at V and 4 bases at J, with 7 bases between. The CDR3 contains 13 residues. CDR1 is SGDLS, CDR2 YYNGEE, per germline. The DNA for the CDR3 is TGTGCCAGCAGCGTAGAGGGGATCTATGGCTACACCTTC. Translation gives CASSVEGIYGYTF. The entire variable domain, with the rest obtained from reference TRBV9 and TRBJ1-2, is as follows: DSGVTQTPKHLITATGQRVTLRCSPRSGDLSVYWYQQSLDQGLQFLIQYYNGEERAKGNILERFSAQQFPDLHSELNLSSLELGDSALYFCASSVEGIYGYTFGSGTRLTVV.

This chain joins TRBV30 and TRBJ1-1; 7 bases fit TRBD1. The junction had 7 bases not matched to a gene; V was cut back by 5 bases and J by 10 bases. Germline values: CDR1 GTSNPN, CDR2 SVGIG (reference sequence). This CDR3 region has 11 residues. The CDR3 loop is CAWGTAGGAFF. For the CDR3, the DNA is TGTGCCTGGGGTACCGCAGGGGGAGCTTTCTTT.

This chain uses TRBV27 with TRBJ1-1; tentative D call: TRBD1 (6 bases). V lost 7 bases and J lost 6, with 24 bases in between. The germline gives CDR1 MNHEY, CDR2 SMNVEV (reference sequence). This CDR3 comprises 16 residues. CDR3 DNA sequence: TGTGCCAGCACCCCAACAGGGTTTCGACCCAGCGCTGAAGCTTTCTTT. Protein: CASTPTGFRPSAEAFF.

The gene calls are TRBV10-3 and TRBJ2-5, with D possibly matching TRBD2 (5 bases). The ends were cut back, 3 bases at V and 4 bases at J, with 12 bases in the middle. Germline V gene sequence: CDR1 ENHRY, CDR2 SYGVKD. CDR3 length equals 14 residues. CDR3 DNA: TGTGCCATCAGTGAAGGCCCGGGGATAGAGACCCAGTACTTC. The encoded protein is CAISEGPGIETQYF.

The rearrangement joins TRBV7-9 to TRBJ2-7; 8 nucleotides agree with TRBD2. This CDR3 comprises 15 residues. Trimming removed 4 bases from V and 3 bases from J; junction bases left unmatched: 8. Germline CDR1 and CDR2: SEHNR and FQNEAQ (reference sequence). CDR3 bases: TGTGCCAGCAGCTCCCAAGCGGGAGCCAGCTACGAGCAGTACTTC. Protein: CASSSQAGASYEQYF.

This clone was recorded at least ten times. The chain combines TRBV4-3 with TRBJ2-7, with 10 bases identical to TRBD1. V dropped 1 base and J dropped 5; count of bases not matched to a gene: 5. The germline V gene has CDR1 LGHNA and CDR2 YSLEER. The CDR3 runs 15 residues. The CDR3 nucleotides are TGCGCCAGCAGCCAAGCGGACAGGGGGAGAAACGAGCAGTACTTC. This encodes CASSQADRGRNEQYF.

The genes are TRBV7-9 and TRBJ2-7; 8 nucleotides align to TRBD1. Trimming at V came to 5 bases and at J to 5 bases, leaving 8 bases not matched to a gene. This CDR3 contains 14 residues. Germline assignment: CDR1 SEHNR and CDR2 FQNEAQ (reference sequence). The CDR3, as DNA: TGTGCCAGCAGCCAAAGGACAGGGACCCACGAGCAGTACTTC. Its protein is CASSQRTGTHEQYF.

This sequence joins TRBV29-1 and TRBJ1-2; TRBD1 matches 9 bases. CDR3 length: 12 amino acids. Germline CDR1 SQVTM, CDR2 ANQGSEA. The trim removed 4 bases at V and 5 bases at J, leaving 2 bases unmatched. In nucleotides, the CDR3 is TGCAGCGTTGGGGGGACAGGGTATGGCTACACCTTC. Translating it yields CSVGGTGYGYTF.

This clone was detected only a few times. Other DNA sequences in the same sample also yield this CDR3. The chain links TRBV5-1 to TRBJ1-1, with a tentative D call TRBD1 (5 bases). Trimming stripped 0 bases from V and 5 bases from J, with 11 bases between. In germline, CDR1 is SGHRS, CDR2 YFSETQ. The CDR3 loop spans 14 amino acids. The CDR3 loop reads CASSLGQGGTEAFF. The CDR3 DNA is TGCGCCAGCAGCTTGGGGCAGGGAGGAACTGAAGCTTTCTTT.

This CDR3 is CASSPSGSISSYNEQFF. In nucleotides, the CDR3 is TGTGCCAGCAGCCCTAGCGGGAGCATCAGCTCCTACAATGAGCAGTTCTTC. The V and J genes are TRBV5-6 and TRBJ2-1; 10 bases line up with TRBD2. J was trimmed by 0 bases and V by 4 bases; bases with no gene match: 7. Germline V gene sequence: CDR1 SGHDT, CDR2 YYEEEE. CDR3 length equals 17 residues.

V is TRBV19 and J is TRBJ1-6; TRBD1 is a possible D gene (6 bases). Germline assignment: CDR1 LNHDA and CDR2 SQIVND (reference sequence). The germline V and J ends were trimmed by 5 bases and 5 bases, with 13 bases remaining between them. CDR3 length: 15 residues. The CDR3 loop reads CASSGKDRNNSPLHF. The CDR3 DNA is TGTGCCAGTAGTGGGAAGGACAGAAATAATTCACCCCTCCACTTT.

This chain joins TRBV5-8 and TRBJ1-2, with TRBD1 identical over 7 bases. This CDR3 region has 15 residues. The junction had 10 bases not matched to a gene; V was cut back by 4 bases and J by 4 bases. Germline assignment: CDR1 SGHTS and CDR2 YDEGEE. CDR3 region: CASSVRQGLGYGYTF. The CDR3 DNA sequence: TGTGCCAGCAGCGTAAGACAGGGTCTGGGCTATGGCTACACCTTC.

The rearrangement uses TRBV30 and TRBJ1-5; maybe TRBD1 (5 bases). The CDR3 loop spans 14 amino acids. Germline V lookup: CDR1 GTSNPN, CDR2 SVGIG (reference sequence). Trimming stripped 2 bases from V and 0 bases from J, with 8 bases between. The chain's CDR3 is CAWSPRDSNQPQHF. The CDR3, as DNA: TGTGCCTGGAGTCCCAGGGATAGCAATCAGCCCCAGCATTTT. Full variable domain (remainder filled in from reference TRBV30 and TRBJ1-5): SQTIHQWPATLVQPVGSPLSLECTVEGTSNPNLYWYRQAAGRGLQLLFYSVGIGQISSEVPQNLSASRPQDRQFILSSKKLLLSDSGFYLCAWSPRDSNQPQHFGDGTRLSIL.

The genes are TRBV23-1 and TRBJ1-1; tentative D call: TRBD1 (5 bases). TRBV23-1 is an ORF, with its function uncertain. The CDR3 has 14 amino acids. The germline V and J ends were trimmed by 8 bases and 1 base, with 14 bases remaining between them. CDR3 coding DNA: TGCGCCAGCCATCAGACAGCAAAGAACACTGAAGCTTTCTTT. Amino acid sequence: CASHQTAKNTEAFF.

The genes are TRBV19 and TRBJ1-5; D remains unclear. V lost 3 bases and J 0 bases, leaving 9 bases between the germline ends. The CDR3 is made up of 15 amino acids. The germline gives CDR1 LNHDA, CDR2 SQIVND (reference sequence). In nucleotides, the CDR3 is TGTGCCAGTAGTATCGGCGGGTATAGCAATCAGCCCCAGCATTTT. Its protein is CASSIGGYSNQPQHF.

This clone was counted a single time. This chain links TRBV19 with TRBJ2-3, with 13 bases identical to TRBD2. Germline assignment: CDR1 LNHDA and CDR2 SQIVND (reference sequence). Trimming took 4 bases from V and 4 from J; bases not matched to a gene: 11. The CDR3 is made up of 18 amino acids. CDR3 DNA: TGTGCCAGTAGTAAACAAGAACTCGGACTAGCGGGAGCAGATACGCAGTATTTT. Its protein is CASSKQELGLAGADTQYF.

J is TRBJ2-7 and V is TRBV4-1, with a tentative D call TRBD1 (5 bases). The germline gives CDR1 MGHRA, CDR2 YSYEKL. V was trimmed by 7 bases and J by 3 bases, leaving 7 bases between them. The CDR3 runs to 11 residues. The CDR3 loop reads CASTDSYEQYF. The CDR3 DNA reads as TGCGCCAGCACCGACAGCTACGAGCAGTACTTC.

This sequence joins TRBV5-6 and TRBJ2-1, with TRBD1 matching 7 bases. The V gene end was trimmed by 4 bases and the J gene end by 5 bases; junction bases not matched to a gene: 12. Germline CDR1 reads SGHDT; CDR2 reads YYEEEE. The CDR3 loop spans 16 amino acids. The CDR3 DNA reads TGTGCCAGCAGCCGAGGGACAGCCGCCTTACACAATGAGCAGTTCTTC. Amino acid sequence: CASSRGTAALHNEQFF.

The chain recombines TRBV7-9 with TRBJ2-1; 9 positions match TRBD2. The CDR3 has 19 amino acids. Germline trimming cut 1 base from V and 6 bases from J; bases unmatched to any gene: 16. Germline CDR1 SEHNR, CDR2 FQNEAQ (reference sequence). The CDR3 coding sequence is TGTGCCAGCAGCTTAGTGGTGAAGACTAGCGGTTTACTGGGCAATGAGCAGTTCTTC. It codes for CASSLVVKTSGLLGNEQFF.

The chain is built from TRBV7-9 and TRBJ1-6, with D unresolved. Trimming pared 0 bases from V and 0 bases from J, leaving 9 bases between. Germline assignment: CDR1 SEHNR and CDR2 FQNEAQ (reference sequence). The CDR3 has 17 amino acids. The CDR3, as DNA: TGTGCCAGCAGCTTAGCGTCGGTGAGCTCCTATAATTCACCCCTCCACTTT. This encodes CASSLASVSSYNSPLHF.

The genes are TRBV7-2 and TRBJ2-3; D is perhaps TRBD2 (6 bases). Trimming removed 1 base at V and 8 bases at J, with 16 bases between. Germline CDR1 SGHTA, CDR2 FQGNSA. The CDR3 loop spans 15 amino acids. The CDR3 protein is CASSLGGTSAGTQYF. The DNA of the CDR3 is TGTGCCAGCAGCTTAGGAGGGACTTCAGCAGGTACGCAGTATTTT.

The chain combines TRBV6-5 with TRBJ2-4, with TRBD1 matching 9 bases. The CDR3 is 14 amino acids. Germline CDR1 reads MNHEY; CDR2 reads SVGAGI. The ends lost 6 bases at V and 4 bases at J; junction bases unmatched: 4. CDR3 residues: CASRPGTGKNIQYF. DNA of the CDR3: TGTGCCAGCAGACCTGGGACAGGGAAAAACATTCAGTACTTC.

This chain joins TRBV27 and TRBJ2-1, with unresolved D. The CDR3 is made up of 14 amino acids. V lost 0 bases to trimming and J lost 3 bases, with 6 bases between them. Per germline, CDR1 MNHEY and CDR2 SMNVEV (reference sequence). The CDR3 spells CASSLSGLYNEQFF. CDR3 sequence (DNA): TGTGCCAGCAGTTTATCTGGCCTCTACAATGAGCAGTTCTTC.

The chain employs TRBV2 and TRBJ2-3; 10 bases match TRBD1. The J segment lost 6 bases and the V segment lost 3 bases, leaving 3 bases of the junction unmatched. Germline CDR1 SNHLY, CDR2 FYNNEI. This CDR3 spans 14 amino acids. In DNA form, the CDR3 reads TGTGCCAGCAGTGAGGACAGGGGGTGGGATACGCAGTATTTT. Translation gives CASSEDRGWDTQYF.

The chain carries TRBV5-4 and TRBJ2-1, with D possibly being TRBD1 (6 bases). Trimming removed 5 bases at V and 5 bases at J, with 14 bases between. The CDR3 length is 14 residues. CDR1 is SGHNT, CDR2 YYREEE, per germline (reference sequence). In DNA, the CDR3 is TGTGCCAGCAGGAAGGACAGCTCTGACAATGAGCAGTTCTTC. It specifies CASRKDSSDNEQFF.

The V and J genes are TRBV5-8 and TRBJ2-6, with a tentative D call TRBD1 (6 bases). There are 17 residues in the CDR3. The germline CDR1 and CDR2 sequences are SGHTS and YDEGEE. V lost 4 bases, J lost 0 bases, and 14 bases lay in between. The CDR3 bases are TGTGCCAGCAGCCTAGGACAGAGAGTCTCTGGGGCCAACGTCCTGACTTTC. Its protein product is CASSLGQRVSGANVLTF.

This chain links TRBV6-5 with TRBJ2-7; D is unclear. Between the trimmed V and J ends, which lost 6 bases and 2 bases, there was a span of 5 bases. The CDR3 totals 11 residues. Germline V CDR1 and CDR2: MNHEY, SVGAGI. Here the CDR3 reads CASRGTYEQYF. CDR3 coding DNA: TGTGCCAGCAGGGGCACCTACGAGCAGTACTTC.

V gene TRBV2 combines with J gene TRBJ2-6; D might be TRBD1 (6 bases). Germline CDR1 SNHLY, CDR2 FYNNEI. The germline V and J ends were trimmed by 10 bases and 0 bases, with 13 bases remaining between them. This CDR3 region has 15 residues. CDR3 sequence: CAIPGQTSGANVLTF. The CDR3, as DNA: TGTGCCATCCCGGGACAAACCTCTGGGGCCAACGTCCTGACTTTC.

The count of this clone is one. This sequence joins TRBV15 and TRBJ2-6; D might be TRBD1 (6 bases). V lost 1 base to trimming and J lost 0 bases, with 16 bases between them. There are 19 residues in the CDR3. Germline V gives CDR1 LNHNV, CDR2 YYDKDF (reference sequence). The CDR3 DNA is TGTGCCACCAGCAGAGGCCCCCACAGGGCTTACTCTGGGGCCAACGTCCTGACTTTC. Its protein product is CATSRGPHRAYSGANVLTF.

This clone was recorded only once. J is TRBJ2-7 and V is TRBV19; TRBD2 matches 7 bases. Germline lookup yields CDR1 LNHDA and CDR2 SQIVND (reference sequence). This CDR3 comprises 14 residues. V lost 4 bases to trimming and J lost 3 bases; unmatched junction nucleotides: 6. DNA of the CDR3: TGTGCCAGTAGTAAAACTAGCGCAGACTACGAGCAGTACTTC. It is translated as CASSKTSADYEQYF. Full variable domain (remainder filled in from reference TRBV19 and TRBJ2-7): DGGITQSPKYLFRKEGQNVTLSCEQNLNHDAMYWYRQDPGQGLRLIYYSQIVNDFQKGDIAEGYSVSREKKESFPLTVTSAQKNPTAFYLCASSKTSADYEQYFGPGTRLTVT.

V and J are TRBV28 and TRBJ1-1; 10 bases are a match to TRBD1. Germline assignment: CDR1 MDHEN and CDR2 SYDVKM. J lost 6 bases, V lost 5 bases, and 15 bases had no gene match. This CDR3 comprises 17 residues. In DNA, the CDR3 is TGTGCCAGCAGTCCCCAGGGGACAGGGGAGGATAACGCTGAAGCTTTCTTT. Its protein is CASSPQGTGEDNAEAFF.